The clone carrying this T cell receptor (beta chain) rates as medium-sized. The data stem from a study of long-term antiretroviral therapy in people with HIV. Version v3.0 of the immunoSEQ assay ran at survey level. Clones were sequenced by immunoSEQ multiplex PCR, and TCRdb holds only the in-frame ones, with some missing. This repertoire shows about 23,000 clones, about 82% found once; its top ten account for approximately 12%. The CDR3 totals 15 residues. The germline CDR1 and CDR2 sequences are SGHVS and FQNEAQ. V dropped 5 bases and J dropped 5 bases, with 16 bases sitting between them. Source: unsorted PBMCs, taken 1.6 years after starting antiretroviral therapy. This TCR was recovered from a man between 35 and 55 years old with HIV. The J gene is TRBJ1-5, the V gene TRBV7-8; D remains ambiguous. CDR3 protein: CASSPREGLDQPQHF. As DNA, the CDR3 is TGTGCCAGCAGCCCCCGGGAAGGTTTGGATCAGCCCCAGCATTTT.